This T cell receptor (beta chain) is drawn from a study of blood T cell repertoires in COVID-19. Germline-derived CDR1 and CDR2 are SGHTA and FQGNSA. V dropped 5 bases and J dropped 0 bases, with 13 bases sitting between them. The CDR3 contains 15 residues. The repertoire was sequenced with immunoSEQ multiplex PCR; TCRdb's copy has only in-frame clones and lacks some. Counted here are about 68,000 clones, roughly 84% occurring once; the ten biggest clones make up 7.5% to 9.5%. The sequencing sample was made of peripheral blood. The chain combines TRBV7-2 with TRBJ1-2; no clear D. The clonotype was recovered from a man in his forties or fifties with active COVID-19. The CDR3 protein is CASSPSGSANYGYTF. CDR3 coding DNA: TGTGCCAGCAGCCCCTCGGGGTCAGCTAACTATGGCTACACCTTC.